This T cell receptor (beta chain) was recorded in a study of CXCR3-negative and CXCR3-positive naive CD8 T cells. Study-level findings and limits: Memory CD8+ cells showed much lower diversity, while both naive subsets were comparably high. CXCR3-expressing naive cells carried TRB CDR3s more hydrophobic than those of CXCR3-negative naive cells. Naive subsets expressed similar surface CD5; TRB CDR3 features served to infer TCR strength. Partially decreased CXCR3 expression was recorded after cryopreservation, and fresh PBMCs were used in most assays.

The authors gated naive CD8+ T cells as CD45RO-CCR7+CD27+CD95-. Libraries were UMI-labeled 5' RACE TRB cDNA. TCRdb reprocessed the 5' RACE reads; each CDR3 protein has one entry and no DNA is given. The ten top clones account for 1.5% to 2%, within a sample of under 8,500 distinct CDR3 sequences. Turning to this clonotype: Its matching antigen is unknown.

The CDR3 consists of 13 residues. Germline V gene lookup returns CDR1 SQVTM and CDR2 ANQGSEA. This clonotype was obtained from a human donor in good health. Some clones in this sample may be carry-over from other donors' samples. The V gene is TRBV29-1, the J gene TRBJ2-7; TCRdb's D call, TRBD1, is unchecked because there is no DNA. Sequenced input: naive CXCR3+ CD8+ T cells from blood. As to subset: CD45RO-CCR7+CD27+CD95- naive CD8+ T cells expressing CXCR3 (TNR3+). The CDR3: CSTSQGLSYEQYF.